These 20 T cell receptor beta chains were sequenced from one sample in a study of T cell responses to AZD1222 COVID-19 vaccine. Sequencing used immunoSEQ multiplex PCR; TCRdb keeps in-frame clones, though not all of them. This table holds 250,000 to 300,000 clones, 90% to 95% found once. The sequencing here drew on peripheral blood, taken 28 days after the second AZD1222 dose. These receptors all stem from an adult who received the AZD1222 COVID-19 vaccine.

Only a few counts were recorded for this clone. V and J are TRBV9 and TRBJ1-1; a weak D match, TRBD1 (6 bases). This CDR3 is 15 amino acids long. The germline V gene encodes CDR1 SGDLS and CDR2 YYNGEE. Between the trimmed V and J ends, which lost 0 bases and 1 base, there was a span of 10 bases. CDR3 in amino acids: CASSVEGQQNTEAFF. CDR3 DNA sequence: TGTGCCAGCAGCGTAGAGGGACAACAGAACACTGAAGCTTTCTTT.

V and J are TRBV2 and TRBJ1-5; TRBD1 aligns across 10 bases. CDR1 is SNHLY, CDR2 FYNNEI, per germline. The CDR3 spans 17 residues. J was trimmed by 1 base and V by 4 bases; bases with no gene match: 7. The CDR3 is CASSAGQGLLSNQPQHF. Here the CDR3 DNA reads TGTGCCAGCAGTGCGGGACAGGGGCTTTTGAGCAATCAGCCCCAGCATTTT.

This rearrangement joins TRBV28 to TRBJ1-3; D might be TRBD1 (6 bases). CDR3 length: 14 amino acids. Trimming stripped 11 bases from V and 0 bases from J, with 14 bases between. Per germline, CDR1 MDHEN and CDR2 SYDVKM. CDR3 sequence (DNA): TGTGCCGGGGGGACACGTTCCTCTGGAAACACCATATATTTT. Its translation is CAGGTRSSGNTIYF.

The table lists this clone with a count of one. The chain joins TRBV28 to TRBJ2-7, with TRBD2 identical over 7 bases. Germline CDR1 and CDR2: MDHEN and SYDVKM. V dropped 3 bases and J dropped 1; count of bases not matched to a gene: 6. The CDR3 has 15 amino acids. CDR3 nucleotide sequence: TGTGCCAGCAGTTTTGGTAGCGGGTCATCCTACGAGCAGTACTTC. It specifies CASSFGSGSSYEQYF.

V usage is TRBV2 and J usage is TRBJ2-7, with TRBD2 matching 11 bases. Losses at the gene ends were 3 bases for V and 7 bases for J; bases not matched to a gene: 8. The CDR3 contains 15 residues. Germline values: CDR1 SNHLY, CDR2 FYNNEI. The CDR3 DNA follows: TGTGCCAGCAGTGATACTAGCGGGAGAGTTGGTGAGCAGTACTTC. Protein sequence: CASSDTSGRVGEQYF.

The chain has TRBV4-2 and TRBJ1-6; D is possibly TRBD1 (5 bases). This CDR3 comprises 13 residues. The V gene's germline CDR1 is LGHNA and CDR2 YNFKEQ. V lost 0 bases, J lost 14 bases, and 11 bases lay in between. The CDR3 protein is CASSQDGLQALHF. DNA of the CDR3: TGTGCCAGCAGCCAAGATGGGCTACAGGCCCTCCACTTT.

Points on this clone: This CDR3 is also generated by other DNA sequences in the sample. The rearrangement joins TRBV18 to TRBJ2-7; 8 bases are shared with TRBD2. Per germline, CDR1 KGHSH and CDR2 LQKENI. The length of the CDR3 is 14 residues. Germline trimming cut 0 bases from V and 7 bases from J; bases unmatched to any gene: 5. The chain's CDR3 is CASSPPGTSGEQYF. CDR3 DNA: TGTGCCAGCTCACCACCCGGGACTAGTGGTGAGCAGTACTTC.

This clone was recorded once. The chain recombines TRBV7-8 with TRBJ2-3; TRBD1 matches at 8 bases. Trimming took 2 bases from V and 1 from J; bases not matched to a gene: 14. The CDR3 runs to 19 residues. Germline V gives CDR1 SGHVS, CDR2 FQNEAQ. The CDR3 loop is CASSLKDTGDRRRTDTQYF. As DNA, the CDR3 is TGTGCCAGCAGCTTAAAGGATACCGGGGACAGGCGACGCACAGATACGCAGTATTTT.

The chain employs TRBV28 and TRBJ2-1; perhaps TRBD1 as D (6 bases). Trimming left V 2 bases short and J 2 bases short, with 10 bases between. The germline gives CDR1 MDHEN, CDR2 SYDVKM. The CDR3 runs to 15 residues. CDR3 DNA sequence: TGTGCCAGCAGTTTAGGCAGGGGAACCTACAATGAGCAGTTCTTC. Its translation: CASSLGRGTYNEQFF.

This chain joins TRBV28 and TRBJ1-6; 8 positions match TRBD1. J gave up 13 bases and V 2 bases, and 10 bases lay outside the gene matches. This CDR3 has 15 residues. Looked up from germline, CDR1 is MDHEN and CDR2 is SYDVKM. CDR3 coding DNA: TGTGCCAGCAGTTTACCCGGACAGGGCAGGACGCCCCTCCACTTT. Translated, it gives CASSLPGQGRTPLHF.

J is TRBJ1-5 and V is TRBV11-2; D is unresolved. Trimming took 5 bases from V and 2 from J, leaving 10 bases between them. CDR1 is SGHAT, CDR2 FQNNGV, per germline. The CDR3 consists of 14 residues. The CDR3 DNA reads TGTGCCAGCAGCCCGGGGTTTGGCAATCAGCCCCAGCATTTT. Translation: CASSPGFGNQPQHF.

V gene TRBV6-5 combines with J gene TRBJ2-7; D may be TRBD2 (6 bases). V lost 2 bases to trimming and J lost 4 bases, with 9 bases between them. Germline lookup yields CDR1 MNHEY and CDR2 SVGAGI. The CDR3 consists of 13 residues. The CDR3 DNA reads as TGTGCCAGCAGTTACGGGGAGGCTTACGAGCAGTACTTC. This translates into CASSYGEAYEQYF.

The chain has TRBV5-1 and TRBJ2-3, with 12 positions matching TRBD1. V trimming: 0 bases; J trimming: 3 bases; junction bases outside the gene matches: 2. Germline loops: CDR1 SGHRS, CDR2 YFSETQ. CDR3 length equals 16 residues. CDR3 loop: CASSLAGQGATDTQYF. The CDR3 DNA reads TGCGCCAGCAGCTTGGCGGGACAGGGGGCGACAGATACGCAGTATTTT.

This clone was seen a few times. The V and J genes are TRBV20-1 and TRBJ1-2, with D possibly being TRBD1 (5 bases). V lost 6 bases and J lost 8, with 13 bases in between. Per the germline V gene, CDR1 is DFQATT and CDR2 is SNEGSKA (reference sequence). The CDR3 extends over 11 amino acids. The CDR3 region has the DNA TGCAGTGCCTTTGGAGGGGCGGGCTACACCTTC. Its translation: CSAFGGAGYTF.

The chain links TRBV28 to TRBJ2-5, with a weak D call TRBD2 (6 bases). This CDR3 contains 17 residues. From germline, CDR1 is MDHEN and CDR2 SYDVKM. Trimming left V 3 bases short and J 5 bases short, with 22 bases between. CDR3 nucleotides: TGTGCCAGCAGTTTGGCGGGGATTGGGACGAGGGGTGAGACCCAGTACTTC. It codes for CASSLAGIGTRGETQYF.

The CDR3 DNA is TGTGCCAGCAGTTACTCGGGGACAGGGACCCATCAGCCCCAGCATTTT. It specifies CASSYSGTGTHQPQHF. V gene TRBV6-2 or TRBV6-3 combines with J gene TRBJ1-5; 9 nucleotides line up with TRBD1. V was clipped by 0 bases and J by 5 bases; unmatched bases: 5. The germline V gene encodes CDR1 MNHEY and CDR2 SVGEGT. This CDR3 contains 16 residues.

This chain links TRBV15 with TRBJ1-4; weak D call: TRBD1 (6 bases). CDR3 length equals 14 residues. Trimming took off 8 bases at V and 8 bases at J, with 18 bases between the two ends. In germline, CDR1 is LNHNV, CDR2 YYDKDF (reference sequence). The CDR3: CATPEGVVGEKLFF. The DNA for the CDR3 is TGTGCCACCCCCGAGGGGGTGGTCGGAGAAAAACTGTTTTTT.

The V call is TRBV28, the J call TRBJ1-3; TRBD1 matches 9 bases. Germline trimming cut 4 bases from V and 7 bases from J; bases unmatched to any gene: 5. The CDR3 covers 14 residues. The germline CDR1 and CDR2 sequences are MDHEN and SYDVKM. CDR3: CASSSGQGLNTIYF. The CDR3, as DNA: TGTGCCAGCAGTTCGGGACAGGGTTTGAACACCATATATTTT.

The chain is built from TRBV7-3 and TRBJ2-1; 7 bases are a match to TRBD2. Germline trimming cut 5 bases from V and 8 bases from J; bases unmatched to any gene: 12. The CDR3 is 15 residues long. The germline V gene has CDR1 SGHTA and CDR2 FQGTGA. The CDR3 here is CASSLGEGIVDEQFF. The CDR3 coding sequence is TGTGCCAGCAGCCTCGGGGAGGGGATAGTGGATGAGCAGTTCTTC.

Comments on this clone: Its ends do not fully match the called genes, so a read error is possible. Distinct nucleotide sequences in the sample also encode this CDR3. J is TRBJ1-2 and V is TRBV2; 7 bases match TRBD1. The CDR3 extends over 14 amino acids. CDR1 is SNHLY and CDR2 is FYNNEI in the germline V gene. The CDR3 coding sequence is TGTGCCAGCAGCGAAGGAGGGGGCGGCTATGGCTACACCTTC. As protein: CASSEGGGGYGYTF.